These 25 T cell receptor beta chains share one sample of origin, sequenced in a study of T cell responses to AZD1222 COVID-19 vaccine. Using immunoSEQ multiplex PCR, the repertoire was profiled, and TCRdb retains in-frame clones only, with some absent. The data show about 84,000 clones, with 87% seen just once and approximately 1.6% held by the top ten. Sequencing used peripheral blood, obtained on day 0 of AZD1222 vaccination. These receptors were taken from an adult in good health.

V and J are TRBV5-1 and TRBJ2-1; a weak D match, TRBD2 (5 bases). The CDR3 covers 14 residues. V shed 3 bases and J shed 7 bases, with 14 bases lying between them. CDR1 and CDR2 (germline): SGHRS, YFSETQ. The DNA for the CDR3 is TGCGCCAGCAGCTCCGCAGGTCGGAGGAATGAGCAGTTCTTC. Its protein product is CASSSAGRRNEQFF.

V gene TRBV6-1 combines with J gene TRBJ1-1; D not certain. Germline CDR1 reads MNHNS; CDR2 reads SASEGT. V lost 0 bases, J lost 8 bases, and 16 bases lay in between. This CDR3 is built from 15 residues. The CDR3 region is CASSEAGSLTREAFF. The CDR3 DNA follows: TGTGCCAGCAGTGAAGCTGGGAGCCTGACCCGAGAAGCTTTCTTT.

The genes are TRBV5-1 and TRBJ1-1; D is undetermined. In germline, CDR1 is SGHRS, CDR2 YFSETQ. The CDR3 sequence is 15 residues long. V shed 2 bases and J shed 1 base, with 12 bases lying between them. The CDR3 region is CASSFGWVENTEAFF. The CDR3 bases are TGCGCCAGCAGCTTCGGGTGGGTAGAGAACACTGAAGCTTTCTTT.

About this clone: The junction departs from germline at one end; a sequencing error may be responsible. The chain links TRBV6-5 to TRBJ1-6, with D uncertain. This CDR3 is 11 amino acids long. Germline CDR1 and CDR2: MNHEY and SVGAGI. Written as DNA, the CDR3 is TGCGGAACCTCCTATAATTCACCCCTCCACTTT. It encodes CGTSYNSPLHF.

This clone has only one observation. The J gene is TRBJ1-3, the V gene TRBV19; D call uncertain. Per the germline V gene, CDR1 is LNHDA and CDR2 is SQIVND (reference sequence). Deletions cut 6 bases from V and 0 bases from J, with 12 bases between. The CDR3 totals 15 residues. This CDR3 is CASRDLPNSGNTIYF. The CDR3 nucleotides read TGTGCCAGTAGGGACCTACCCAACTCTGGAAACACCATATATTTT.

The chain is built from TRBV7-9 and TRBJ2-5; D is possibly TRBD1 (5 bases). V was shortened by 2 bases and J by 5 bases, with 15 bases between the two germline ends. In germline, CDR1 is SEHNR, CDR2 FQNEAQ (reference sequence). CDR3 length equals 15 residues. CDR3 bases: TGTGCCAGCAGCTTATCGGGCAGGGTCTACGAGACCCAGTACTTC. This translates into CASSLSGRVYETQYF.

This rearrangement joins TRBV5-1 to TRBJ1-1; D gene unclear. Germline CDR1 is SGHRS and CDR2 is YFSETQ. V dropped 2 bases and J dropped 2 bases, with 4 bases sitting between them. The CDR3 loop spans 12 amino acids. The CDR3 DNA follows: TGCGCCAGCAGCTTAACCAACACTGAAGCTTTCTTT. Amino acid sequence: CASSLTNTEAFF. Based on the CDR3 plus reference TRBV5-1 and TRBJ1-1, the full variable domain is KAGVTQTPRYLIKTRGQQVTLSCSPISGHRSVSWYQQTPGQGLQFLFEYFSETQRNKGNFPGRFSGRQFSNSRSEMNVSTLELGDSALYLCASSLTNTEAFFGQGTRLTVV.

V usage is TRBV19 and J usage is TRBJ1-4, with 7 bases matching TRBD1. CDR3 length equals 16 residues. J gave up 6 bases and V 10 bases, and 17 bases lay outside the gene matches. The germline V gene has CDR1 LNHDA and CDR2 SQIVND (reference sequence). The CDR3 bases are TGTGCCACCGCCCCCCCAACAGAGGGGGCATATGAAAAACTGTTTTTT. Translation gives CATAPPTEGAYEKLFF.

CDR3 sequence reads: CASSGRGRDAVYQETQYF. DNA for the CDR3: TGTGCCAGCAGCGGTAGGGGACGGGACGCAGTCTACCAAGAGACCCAGTACTTC. This sequence joins TRBV7-9 and TRBJ2-5; D tentatively reads TRBD1 or TRBD2 (5 bases each). This CDR3 spans 18 amino acids. CDR1 is SEHNR and CDR2 is FQNEAQ in the germline V gene (reference sequence). Trimming took 5 bases from V and 0 from J, leaving 22 bases between them.

The V gene is TRBV19, the J gene TRBJ2-1, with a tentative D call TRBD2 (6 bases). Trimming stripped 7 bases from V and 10 bases from J, with 20 bases between. This CDR3 has 14 amino acids. Germline V gene lookup returns CDR1 LNHDA and CDR2 SQIVND (reference sequence). The CDR3 DNA follows: TGTGCCAGTACCGTACGGGTGGGACTTGAAGAGCAGTTCTTC. This codes for CASTVRVGLEEQFF.

This chain's CDR3 is CASSTRPRAGILNEQFF. CDR3 DNA: TGTGCCAGCAGCACTCGGCCCCGGGCGGGAATATTGAATGAGCAGTTCTTC. This chain uses TRBV7-8 with TRBJ2-1, with a weak D call TRBD2 (6 bases). V lost 5 bases, J lost 7 bases, and 24 bases lay in between. The CDR3 contains 17 residues. CDR1 SGHVS and CDR2 FQNEAQ come from the germline V gene.

J is TRBJ2-7 and V is TRBV18; weak D call: TRBD2 (6 bases). Looked up from germline, CDR1 is KGHSH and CDR2 is LQKENI. This CDR3 has 11 residues. V lost 3 bases to trimming and J lost 7 bases, with 7 bases between them. The chain's CDR3 is CASSPGGEQYF. CDR3 sequence (DNA): TGTGCCAGCTCACCTGGAGGGGAGCAGTACTTC. The variable domain in full, with the rest retrieved from reference TRBV18 and TRBJ2-7, is NAGVMQNPRHLVRRRGQEARLRCSPMKGHSHVYWYRQLPEEGLKFMVYLQKENIIDESGMPKERFSAEFPKEGPSILRIQQVVRGDSAAYFCASSPGGEQYFGPGTRLTVT.

The genes are TRBV18 and TRBJ1-1; D remains unclear. This CDR3 spans 16 amino acids. In germline, CDR1 is KGHSH, CDR2 LQKENI. Deletions cut 4 bases from V and 0 bases from J, with 15 bases between. CDR3 residues: CASSLRRTSMNTEAFF. CDR3 DNA sequence: TGTGCCAGCTCACTCAGGAGGACCTCTATGAACACTGAAGCTTTCTTT.

This chain joins TRBV5-1 and TRBJ2-3; D is perhaps TRBD1 (5 bases). V lost 7 bases, J lost 4 bases, and 13 bases lay in between. The CDR3 length is 13 residues. In germline, CDR1 is SGHRS, CDR2 YFSETQ. The DNA for the CDR3 is TGCGCCAGCTCGCAGGGCTACTCAGATACGCAGTATTTT. Protein product: CASSQGYSDTQYF.

The genes are TRBV5-1 and TRBJ2-2; maybe TRBD2 (7 bases). Between the trimmed V and J ends, which lost 1 base and 4 bases, there was a span of 11 bases. There are 15 residues in the CDR3. Germline V lookup: CDR1 SGHRS, CDR2 YFSETQ. The CDR3 reads CASSLFGGRTGELFF. CDR3 sequence (DNA): TGCGCCAGCAGCTTGTTCGGGGGGCGCACCGGGGAGCTGTTTTTT. Based on the CDR3 plus reference TRBV5-1 and TRBJ2-2, the full variable domain is KAGVTQTPRYLIKTRGQQVTLSCSPISGHRSVSWYQQTPGQGLQFLFEYFSETQRNKGNFPGRFSGRQFSNSRSEMNVSTLELGDSALYLCASSLFGGRTGELFFGEGSRLTVL.

V is TRBV19 and J is TRBJ1-2; a possible D gene is TRBD1 (5 bases). V lost 4 bases and J 5 bases, leaving 17 bases between the germline ends. Germline V CDR1 and CDR2: LNHDA, SQIVND (reference sequence). This CDR3 has 15 amino acids. This chain's CDR3 is CASSTGPSAFYGYTF. The CDR3 DNA is TGTGCCAGTAGTACAGGGCCCTCTGCATTTTATGGCTACACCTTC.

The rearrangement links TRBV5-1 to TRBJ1-6, with D possibly matching TRBD1 (6 bases). The V end lost 0 bases, the J end lost 8 bases, and 12 bases lay between the germline ends. The CDR3 totals 15 residues. Germline-derived CDR1 and CDR2 are SGHRS and YFSETQ. The chain's CDR3 is CASSLEGVRHSPLHF. In DNA, the CDR3 is TGCGCCAGCAGCTTGGAGGGGGTTCGGCATTCACCCCTCCACTTT.

This clone was observed a single time. This chain uses TRBV10-3 with TRBJ1-1; TRBD1 aligns across 9 bases. Germline-derived CDR1 and CDR2 are ENHRY and SYGVKD. J was trimmed by 2 bases and V by 3 bases; bases with no gene match: 16. CDR3 length: 19 amino acids. The CDR3 protein is CAISDPDRGGWDINTEAFF. The CDR3 coding sequence is TGTGCCATCAGTGACCCGGACAGGGGAGGGTGGGACATCAACACTGAAGCTTTCTTT.

The chain has TRBV5-1 and TRBJ2-7; no definite D call. Germline loops: CDR1 SGHRS, CDR2 YFSETQ. CDR3 length: 15 amino acids. V gave up 1 base and J gave up 3 bases, with 14 bases separating them. CDR3 sequence (DNA): TGCGCCAGCAGCTTGTCACCGGGCCATCGCTACGAGCAGTACTTC. Amino acids: CASSLSPGHRYEQYF. The full variable domain, in which reference TRBV5-1 and TRBJ2-7 provide the parts outside the CDR3, is KAGVTQTPRYLIKTRGQQVTLSCSPISGHRSVSWYQQTPGQGLQFLFEYFSETQRNKGNFPGRFSGRQFSNSRSEMNVSTLELGDSALYLCASSLSPGHRYEQYFGPGTRLTVT.

The V and J genes are TRBV12-3 or TRBV12-4 and TRBJ2-4; D is ambiguous. The CDR3 has 12 amino acids. Trimming shortened V by 4 bases and J by 4 bases, and 5 bases separated the two germline ends. The CDR3 DNA reads as TGTGCCAGCAGTTCACCTAAAAACATTCAGTACTTC. Translated, it gives CASSSPKNIQYF.

In DNA form, the CDR3 reads TGTGCCACCGGACAGGGAAAAGATACGCAGTATTTT. Residues: CATGQGKDTQYF. This chain uses TRBV19 with TRBJ2-3, with TRBD1 matching 8 bases. Germline V lookup: CDR1 LNHDA, CDR2 SQIVND (reference sequence). CDR3 size: 12 residues. With V trimmed by 10 bases and J by 5 bases, 5 bases remained unmatched.

This sequence joins TRBV12-5 and TRBJ1-1; the D is unclear. The CDR3 is made up of 15 amino acids. CDR1 is LGHNT and CDR2 is FRNRAP in the germline V gene. Trimming took 3 bases from V and 0 from J, leaving 11 bases between them. The CDR3: CASGFITVMNTEAFF. The CDR3 DNA follows: TGTGCTAGTGGTTTCATAACAGTGATGAACACTGAAGCTTTCTTT. Variable domain in full (rest from reference TRBV12-5 and TRBJ1-1): DARVTQTPRHKVTEMGQEVTMRCQPILGHNTVFWYRQTMMQGLELLAYFRNRAPLDDSGMPKDRFSAEMPDATLATLKIQPSEPRDSAVYFCASGFITVMNTEAFFGQGTRLTVV.

This clone appeared a single time. V and J are TRBV30 and TRBJ2-7; the match to TRBD2 covers 11 bases. Germline lookup yields CDR1 GTSNPN and CDR2 SVGIG (reference sequence). There are 16 residues in the CDR3. With 2 bases clipped from V and 3 bases from J, the junction kept 9 bases outside the gene matches. In DNA, the CDR3 is TGTGCCTGGAGTTCCTCCAGACTAGCGGGACACTACGAGCAGTACTTC. This gives the protein CAWSSSRLAGHYEQYF.

J is TRBJ2-5 and V is TRBV18, with D possibly called TRBD1 or TRBD2 (5 bases each). Trimming took off 2 bases at V and 5 bases at J, with 15 bases between the two ends. The CDR3 has 15 residues. Germline V lookup: CDR1 KGHSH, CDR2 LQKENI. The CDR3 protein is CASSPSQGRGETQYF. CDR3 in DNA: TGTGCCAGCTCACCATCCCAGGGAAGAGGGGAGACCCAGTACTTC.

The chain joins TRBV12-3 or TRBV12-4 to TRBJ1-5; TRBD1 might be the D (5 bases). There are 13 residues in the CDR3. V was shortened by 10 bases and J by 0 bases, with 10 bases between the two germline ends. The CDR3 region has the DNA TGTGCCACCAGGGATTATAGCAATCAGCCCCAGCATTTT. It encodes CATRDYSNQPQHF.